A single sample gave rise to the 18 T cell receptor beta chains below, sequenced in a study of memory CD4+ T cells and cytomegalovirus serostatus. The sort gate was single viable CD3+CD4+CD8-CD45RO+ cells for memory CD4+ T cells. Assay used: immunoSEQ multiplex PCR; TCRdb lists only in-frame clones, some missing. The table lists roughly 84,000 clones, less than 90% of them singletons, with around 0.78% in the top ten. Material: memory CD4+ T cells from blood. Receptor source: an adult in good health and CMV-seronegative.

The rearrangement uses TRBV7-8 and TRBJ2-5, with TRBD1 identical over 10 bases. CDR1 is SGHVS and CDR2 is FQNEAQ in the germline V gene. With V trimmed by 6 bases and J by 5 bases, 6 bases remained unmatched. This CDR3 is built from 14 residues. CDR3 loop: CASRIDRGRETQYF. The CDR3 DNA sequence: TGTGCCAGCAGGATCGACAGGGGGCGTGAGACCCAGTACTTC. The full variable domain, in which reference TRBV7-8 and TRBJ2-5 provide the parts outside the CDR3, is GAGVSQSPRYKVAKRGQDVALRCDPISGHVSLFWYQQALGQGPEFLTYFQNEAQLDKSGLPSDRFFAERPEGSVSTLKIQRTQQEDSAVYLCASRIDRGRETQYFGPGTRLLVL.

This chain joins TRBV29-1 and TRBJ1-1; 7 positions match TRBD1. Germline V lookup: CDR1 SQVTM, CDR2 ANQGSEA. The CDR3 is 14 amino acids. V shed 8 bases and J 1 base; nucleotides not matched to a gene: 10. The CDR3 region has the DNA TGCAGCATTGCCCGTGGACAGGCGAACACTGAAGCTTTCTTT. Its protein is CSIARGQANTEAFF. Complete variable domain (other parts from reference TRBV29-1 and TRBJ1-1): SAVISQKPSRDICQRGTSLTIQCQVDSQVTMMFWYRQQPGQSLTLIATANQGSEATYESGFVIDKFPISRPNLTFSTLTVSNMSPEDSSIYLCSIARGQANTEAFFGQGTRLTVV.

The rearrangement uses TRBV19 and TRBJ1-1; 9 nucleotides match TRBD1. The length of the CDR3 is 15 residues. CDR1 and CDR2 (germline): LNHDA, SQIVND (reference sequence). V lost 3 bases to trimming and J lost 3 bases; unmatched junction nucleotides: 5. The CDR3 loop reads CASSMTGGWDTEAFF. CDR3 in DNA: TGTGCCAGTAGTATGACAGGGGGATGGGACACTGAAGCTTTCTTT.

The sample holds one count of this clone. This chain connects TRBV2 to TRBJ1-5, with TRBD1 as a possible D gene (6 bases). The CDR3 extends over 16 amino acids. V was pared by 1 base and J by 9 bases, with 19 bases between. The germline V gene encodes CDR1 SNHLY and CDR2 FYNNEI. The CDR3 sequence: CASSEGVGTPHRPQHF. DNA for the CDR3: TGTGCCAGCAGTGAAGGGGTGGGGACACCCCATCGGCCCCAGCATTTT.

The chain recombines TRBV28 with TRBJ1-2, with 10 bases fitting TRBD1. This CDR3 comprises 16 residues. V shed 8 bases, J shed 0 bases, and the junction held 9 bases outside the gene matches. Germline CDR1 is MDHEN and CDR2 is SYDVKM. CDR3 amino acids: CASLTGTGATNYGYTF. The CDR3 coding sequence is TGTGCCAGCTTGACCGGGACAGGGGCCACTAACTATGGCTACACCTTC.

The chain employs TRBV6-1 and TRBJ1-5; D ambiguous. V dropped 7 bases and J dropped 5 bases, with 9 bases sitting between them. This CDR3 has 12 residues. Germline CDR1 is MNHNS and CDR2 is SASEGT. For the CDR3, the DNA is TGTGCCAGCACCCCAGACTATCAGCCCCAGCATTTT. It yields the protein CASTPDYQPQHF.

This chain links TRBV11-3 with TRBJ2-7; weak D call: TRBD2 (7 bases). Germline V CDR1 and CDR2: SGHNT, YENEEA. The ends were cut back, 0 bases at V and 0 bases at J, with 12 bases in the middle. This CDR3 region has 16 residues. The CDR3 here is CASSLERGGGSYEQYF. The CDR3 nucleotides are TGTGCCAGCAGCTTAGAACGGGGAGGGGGCTCCTACGAGCAGTACTTC.

The chain carries TRBV7-9 and TRBJ1-4, with D possibly being TRBD1 (5 bases). Germline lookup yields CDR1 SEHNR and CDR2 FQNEAQ (reference sequence). Trimming pared 3 bases from V and 4 bases from J, leaving 9 bases between. The CDR3 is 14 amino acids. The CDR3 reads CASSFAGLNEKLFF. The CDR3 DNA reads TGTGCCAGCAGCTTTGCAGGGCTTAATGAAAAACTGTTTTTT.

With regard to this clone: Distinct nucleotide sequences in the sample also encode this CDR3. This chain uses TRBV27 with TRBJ2-3; D gene unclear. The CDR3 runs 13 residues. The germline gives CDR1 MNHEY, CDR2 SMNVEV (reference sequence). The V gene lost 4 bases and the J gene lost 0 bases, with 5 bases spanning the gap. DNA for the CDR3: TGTGCCAGCAGTTCAATAAGCACAGATACGCAGTATTTT. As protein: CASSSISTDTQYF.

The V call is TRBV7-9, the J call TRBJ1-5, with TRBD1 matching over 9 bases. The germline V gene encodes CDR1 SEHNR and CDR2 FQNEAQ (reference sequence). CDR3 length: 16 amino acids. Trimming at V came to 4 bases and at J to 4 bases, leaving 8 bases not matched to a gene. The CDR3 sequence: CASSSGQGRRNQPQHF. The CDR3 bases are TGTGCCAGCAGCTCGGGACAGGGAAGAAGAAATCAGCCCCAGCATTTT.

V usage is TRBV4-2 and J usage is TRBJ2-4; tentative D call: TRBD1 (6 bases). The V gene's germline CDR1 is LGHNA and CDR2 YNFKEQ. This CDR3 contains 16 residues. V lost 3 bases and J lost 1, with 13 bases in between. CDR3 sequence reads: CASSQTIQGAKNIQYF. The CDR3 coding sequence is TGTGCCAGCAGCCAGACAATCCAGGGGGCCAAAAACATTCAGTACTTC.

V is TRBV19 and J is TRBJ1-3; D is ambiguous. CDR3 size: 15 residues. V lost 5 bases to trimming and J lost 0 bases, with 11 bases between them. The germline V gene encodes CDR1 LNHDA and CDR2 SQIVND (reference sequence). CDR3 bases: TGTGCCAGTAGTCCGGACCGGAGCTCTGGAAACACCATATATTTT. Amino acids: CASSPDRSSGNTIYF. Complete variable domain (other parts from reference TRBV19 and TRBJ1-3): DGGITQSPKYLFRKEGQNVTLSCEQNLNHDAMYWYRQDPGQGLRLIYYSQIVNDFQKGDIAEGYSVSREKKESFPLTVTSAQKNPTAFYLCASSPDRSSGNTIYFGEGSWLTVV.

The rearrangement uses TRBV10-3 and TRBJ2-5; 7 bases fit TRBD2. There are 12 residues in the CDR3. CDR1 is ENHRY and CDR2 is SYGVKD in the germline V gene. J gave up 2 bases and V 10 bases, and 4 bases lay outside the gene matches. The CDR3 DNA is TGTGCCACCACTAGCGATCAAGAGACCCAGTACTTC. Translation gives CATTSDQETQYF.

V gene TRBV5-1 combines with J gene TRBJ2-6; D is unresolved. The germline gives CDR1 SGHRS, CDR2 YFSETQ. This CDR3 comprises 16 residues. Trimming stripped 4 bases from V and 4 bases from J, with 15 bases between. CDR3 sequence (DNA): TGCGCCAGCAGCCCCAATGGCTCTCCAGGGGCCAACGTCCTGACTTTC. Translation: CASSPNGSPGANVLTF.

The chain carries TRBV18 and TRBJ2-5; D is uncertain. The V and J ends lost 5 bases and 5 bases respectively, with 12 bases between them. The germline V gene has CDR1 KGHSH and CDR2 LQKENI. This CDR3 is 13 amino acids long. CDR3 amino acids: CASSSGPGETQYF. The CDR3 region has the DNA TGTGCCAGCTCATCGGGCCCCGGGGAGACCCAGTACTTC.

The V and J genes are TRBV6-1 and TRBJ1-5, with D unclear. Germline CDR1 and CDR2: MNHNS and SASEGT. V gave up 1 base and J gave up 8 bases, with 15 bases separating them. The CDR3 is made up of 15 amino acids. The CDR3 is CASSEGRGLWEPQHF. CDR3 bases: TGTGCCAGCAGTGAAGGAAGAGGGCTTTGGGAGCCCCAGCATTTT.

This sequence joins TRBV2 and TRBJ1-1; no firm D call. Germline V gene sequence: CDR1 SNHLY, CDR2 FYNNEI. V shed 7 bases and J shed 1 base, with 10 bases lying between them. This CDR3 region has 13 residues. The CDR3 loop reads CASNGRANTEAFF. The CDR3, as DNA: TGTGCCAGCAACGGACGGGCGAACACTGAAGCTTTCTTT.

The V and J genes are TRBV19 and TRBJ1-1, with D possibly being TRBD1 (6 bases). The CDR3 loop spans 14 amino acids. V was clipped by 5 bases and J by 6 bases, with 16 bases between them. The germline V gene encodes CDR1 LNHDA and CDR2 SQIVND (reference sequence). The chain's CDR3 is CASSPWGRLAEAFF. The DNA of the CDR3 is TGTGCCAGTAGTCCCTGGGGGCGATTGGCTGAAGCTTTCTTT. The whole variable domain, filled in from reference TRBV19 and TRBJ1-1, reads DGGITQSPKYLFRKEGQNVTLSCEQNLNHDAMYWYRQDPGQGLRLIYYSQIVNDFQKGDIAEGYSVSREKKESFPLTVTSAQKNPTAFYLCASSPWGRLAEAFFGQGTRLTVV.